This TCR beta chain emerged from a study of blood T cell repertoires in COVID-19. Data came from immunoSEQ multiplex PCR; TCRdb stores just in-frame clones and leaves some out. The table includes 30,000 to 40,000 clones, about 86% detected once. CDR1 is SGDLS, CDR2 YYNGEE, per germline. V dropped 4 bases and J dropped 4; count of bases not matched to a gene: 9. This CDR3 has 15 amino acids. The sequencing sample was made of peripheral blood. This clonotype originated in a woman of 80 years or more with active or convalescent COVID-19. The gene calls are TRBV9 and TRBJ1-2; 8 bases agree with TRBD1. Written as DNA, the CDR3 is TGTGCCAGCAGCCCGGGGACAGGCCCAATCTATGGCTACACCTTC. It is translated as CASSPGTGPIYGYTF.